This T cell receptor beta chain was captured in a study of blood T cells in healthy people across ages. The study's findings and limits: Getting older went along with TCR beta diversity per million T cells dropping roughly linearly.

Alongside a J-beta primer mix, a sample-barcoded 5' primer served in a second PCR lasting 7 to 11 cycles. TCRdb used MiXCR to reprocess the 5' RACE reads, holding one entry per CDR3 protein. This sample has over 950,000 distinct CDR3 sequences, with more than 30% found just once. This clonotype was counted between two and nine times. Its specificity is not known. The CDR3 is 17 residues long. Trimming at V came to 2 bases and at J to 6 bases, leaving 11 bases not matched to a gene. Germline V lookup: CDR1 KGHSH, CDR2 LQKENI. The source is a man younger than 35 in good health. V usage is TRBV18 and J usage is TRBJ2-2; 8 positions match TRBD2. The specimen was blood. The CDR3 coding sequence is TGTGCCAGCTCACCAGGACTAGCTCTTTTATCTCCCGGGGAGCTGTTTTTT. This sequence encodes CASSPGLALLSPGELFF.